Below, one T cell receptor beta chain is given with its context. The data derive from a study of blood T cell repertoires in COVID-19. As for the study in general: Spain, Italy and the United States supplied samples that represented acute and convalescent COVID-19. From T cells, B-cell-depleted T cells, or PBMCs came the material, which was cDNA or gDNA.

Authors' processing steps: Researchers report that nucleated cell counts were estimated from reference gene primer amplification. The assay was immunoSEQ multiplex PCR, and TCRdb's table has in-frame clones only and misses some. That table supplies the V and J calls and clone size; D and trimming were determined from the DNA. The sample has 140,000 or so clones, over 80% seen once. In germline, CDR1 is LNHDA, CDR2 SQIVND (reference sequence). The CDR3 has 14 residues. With V trimmed by 9 bases and J by 13 bases, 13 bases remained unmatched. The sequenced sample was peripheral blood. This clonotype originated in an elderly woman with acute or convalescent COVID-19. The chain is built from TRBV19 and TRBJ2-1; 12 nucleotides line up with TRBD1. The CDR3 loop is CASSPGTGGDYQFF. The CDR3 DNA follows: TGTGCCAGCAGTCCCGGGACAGGGGGCGATTATCAGTTCTTC.